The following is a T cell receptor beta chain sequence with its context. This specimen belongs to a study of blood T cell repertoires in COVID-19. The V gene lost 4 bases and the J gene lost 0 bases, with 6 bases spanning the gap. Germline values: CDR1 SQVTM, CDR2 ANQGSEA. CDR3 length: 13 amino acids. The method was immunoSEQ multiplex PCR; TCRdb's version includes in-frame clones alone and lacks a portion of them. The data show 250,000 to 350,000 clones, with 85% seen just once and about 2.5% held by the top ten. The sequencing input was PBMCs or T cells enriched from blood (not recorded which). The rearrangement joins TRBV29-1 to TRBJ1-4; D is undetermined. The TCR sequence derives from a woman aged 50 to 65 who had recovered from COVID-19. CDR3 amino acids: CSVAQATNEKLFF. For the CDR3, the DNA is TGCAGCGTTGCTCAGGCAACTAATGAAAAACTGTTTTTT. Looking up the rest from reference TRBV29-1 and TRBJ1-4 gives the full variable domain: SAVISQKPSRDICQRGTSLTIQCQVDSQVTMMFWYRQQPGQSLTLIATANQGSEATYESGFVIDKFPISRPNLTFSTLTVSNMSPEDSSIYLCSVAQATNEKLFFGSGTQLSVL.